These 28 T cell receptor beta chains came from one sample sequenced in a study of identical twins. TCRdb passed the 5' RACE reads through MiXCR, listing each CDR3 protein once. The sample lists 15,000 to 20,000 distinct CDR3 sequences, 69% occurring once. What was sequenced was memory (CD45RO+) T cells sorted from blood. Receptors were obtained from a woman aged 18-29 years in good health. This table probably holds off-target reads from a library built for another chain.

The genes are TRBV15 and TRBJ1-2; D gene ambiguous. The CDR3 has 12 residues. V lost 0 bases and J lost 7, with 6 bases in between. Germline assignment: CDR1 LNHNV and CDR2 YYDKDF (reference sequence). The CDR3 is CATSRDLSGYTF. The DNA for the CDR3 is TGTGCCACCAGCAGAGATCTCAGTGGCTACACCTTC. The full variable domain, completed using reference TRBV15 and TRBJ1-2, is DAMVIQNPRYQVTQFGKPVTLSCSQTLNHNVMYWYQQKSSQAPKLLFHYYDKDFNNEADTPDNFQSRRPNTSFCFLDIRSPGLGDTAMYLCATSRDLSGYTFGSGTRLTVV.

This chain links TRBV7-8 with TRBJ2-1, with a weak D call TRBD2 (6 bases). V lost 5 bases and J lost 4, with 18 bases in between. The CDR3 covers 16 residues. Germline CDR1 is SGHVS and CDR2 is FQNEAQ. CDR3 in DNA: TGTGCCAGCAGCGGGCGGGGCGACCCGAGATACAATGAGCAGTTCTTC. Translation: CASSGRGDPRYNEQFF.

This rearrangement joins TRBV13 to TRBJ2-7; D unresolved. CDR3 size: 13 residues. Looked up from germline, CDR1 is PRHDT and CDR2 is FYEKMQ (reference sequence). V was trimmed by 2 bases and J by 4 bases, leaving 9 bases between them. The CDR3 sequence: CASSLHRNYEQYF. The CDR3 DNA follows: TGTGCCAGCAGCTTACACAGAAATTACGAGCAGTACTTC.

The rearrangement joins TRBV18 to TRBJ2-7; 8 bases line up with TRBD1. Germline values: CDR1 KGHSH, CDR2 LQKENI. V lost 3 bases, J lost 3 bases, and 7 bases stayed unmatched. This CDR3 is built from 15 residues. In nucleotides, the CDR3 is TGTGCCAGCTCACCGAGGACAGGGACCATCTACGAGCAGTACTTC. This encodes CASSPRTGTIYEQYF.

The CDR3 DNA reads as TGTGCCACGTCGACAGGGATAAACACTGAAGCTTTCTTT. This encodes CATSTGINTEAFF. This chain uses TRBV24-1 with TRBJ1-1, with 7 bases lining up with TRBD1. The CDR3 spans 13 residues. V lost 10 bases and J lost 2; bases outside the gene matches: 6. Germline loops: CDR1 KGHDR, CDR2 SFDVKD.

The genes are TRBV6-2 or TRBV6-3 and TRBJ2-1; 7 bases are shared with TRBD2. The CDR3 consists of 15 residues. Germline V gene sequence: CDR1 MNHEY, CDR2 SVGEGT. J gave up 8 bases and V 5 bases, and 12 bases lay outside the gene matches. CDR3 in amino acids: CASSTGRESVDEQFF. For the CDR3, the DNA is TGTGCCAGCAGTACGGGGAGGGAGTCTGTGGATGAGCAGTTCTTC.

The V call is TRBV7-7, the J call TRBJ2-1; D is ambiguous. CDR3 length equals 14 residues. V lost 1 base and J 6 bases, leaving 10 bases between the germline ends. The germline gives CDR1 SSHAT, CDR2 FNYEAQ (reference sequence). The CDR3 sequence: CASSLGGTFNEQFF. Written as DNA, the CDR3 is TGTGCCAGCAGCTTAGGCGGCACCTTCAATGAGCAGTTCTTC.

V and J are TRBV12-3 or TRBV12-4 and TRBJ1-1; 7 nucleotides match TRBD1. V lost 8 bases to trimming and J lost 1 base; unmatched junction nucleotides: 7. This CDR3 has 14 amino acids. As DNA, the CDR3 is TGTGCCAGCGGTAAGACAGGGAGGAACACTGAAGCTTTCTTT. This sequence encodes CASGKTGRNTEAFF.

This clonotype turned up a few times. The V call is TRBV19, the J call TRBJ2-5, with D perhaps TRBD1 (5 bases). Per germline, CDR1 LNHDA and CDR2 SQIVND (reference sequence). Between the trimmed V and J ends, which lost 7 bases and 2 bases, there was a span of 11 bases. The CDR3 extends over 13 amino acids. The CDR3 bases are TGTGCCAGTACCGCGACAGCACAAGAGACCCAGTACTTC. The encoded protein is CASTATAQETQYF.

This clonotype was detected a few times. J is TRBJ2-7 and V is TRBV6-6, with 13 bases matching TRBD2. Germline V gene lookup returns CDR1 MNHNY and CDR2 SVGAGI (reference sequence). V shed 5 bases, J shed 3 bases, and the junction held 4 bases outside the gene matches. The CDR3 is made up of 15 amino acids. The CDR3 sequence: CASSGTSGAFYEQYF. For the CDR3, the DNA is TGTGCCAGCAGTGGGACTAGCGGGGCTTTCTACGAGCAGTACTTC.

Concerning this clonotype itself: The junction differs from germline at one of its ends, possibly a read error. The genes are TRBV2 and TRBJ2-3; D perhaps matches TRBD2 (6 bases). CDR1 is SNHLY and CDR2 is FYNNEI in the germline V gene. CDR3 size: 11 residues. Here the CDR3 reads CACSREDTQYF. The CDR3 nucleotides are TGTGCCTGCAGCCGGGAGGATACGCAGTATTTT.

This chain uses TRBV4-1 with TRBJ1-6; D uncertain. V was trimmed by 4 bases and J by 10 bases, leaving 11 bases between them. Per the germline V gene, CDR1 is MGHRA and CDR2 is YSYEKL. This CDR3 comprises 13 residues. The CDR3 DNA sequence: TGCGCCAGCAGCCTCCGCCGAGGGTCACCCCTCCACTTT. It is translated as CASSLRRGSPLHF.

The chain uses TRBV19 and TRBJ2-5, with TRBD2 matching over 7 bases. Germline trimming cut 6 bases from V and 1 base from J; bases unmatched to any gene: 8. The CDR3 is 15 amino acids. Germline V gene sequence: CDR1 LNHDA, CDR2 SQIVND (reference sequence). The CDR3, as DNA: TGTGCCAGTAGCGGGACTACAGTTTCCCAAGAGACCCAGTACTTC. This translates into CASSGTTVSQETQYF.

This clonotype has more than one count but fewer than ten. This sequence joins TRBV7-3 and TRBJ2-1; the D gene is possibly TRBD1 (6 bases). The V gene lost 4 bases and the J gene lost 7 bases, with 17 bases spanning the gap. The length of the CDR3 is 15 residues. Germline V lookup: CDR1 SGHTA, CDR2 FQGTGA. CDR3 nucleotide sequence: TGTGCCAGCAGCTCGACAGGATCGGGGATAAATGAGCAGTTCTTC. Translating gives CASSSTGSGINEQFF.

A few counts support this clonotype. CDR3 protein: CASGLVKGAMNTEAFF. CDR3 coding DNA: TGTGCTAGTGGTTTGGTGAAAGGGGCTATGAACACTGAAGCTTTCTTT. The J gene is TRBJ1-1, the V gene TRBV12-5; D possibly corresponds to TRBD1 (5 bases). Germline values: CDR1 LGHNT, CDR2 FRNRAP. CDR3 length: 16 amino acids. V lost 0 bases and J 0 bases, leaving 11 bases between the germline ends.

The chain links TRBV4-1 to TRBJ2-2; 10 bases match TRBD1. Unmatched junction bases numbered 7, after V lost 4 bases and J lost 5 bases. Germline V lookup: CDR1 MGHRA, CDR2 YSYEKL. The CDR3 sequence is 16 residues long. The CDR3 bases are TGCGCCAGCAGCCCCCCATCGGGACAGGGGACCGGGGAGCTGTTTTTT. It translates to CASSPPSGQGTGELFF.

V usage is TRBV27 and J usage is TRBJ2-1; D remains unclear. This CDR3 comprises 11 residues. Germline CDR1 reads MNHEY; CDR2 reads SMNVEV (reference sequence). V was clipped by 2 bases and J by 8 bases, with 4 bases between them. The CDR3 reads CASSLRDEQFF. DNA for the CDR3: TGTGCCAGCAGTTTACGTGATGAGCAGTTCTTC.

The chain joins TRBV6-5 to TRBJ2-7, with D tentatively TRBD2 (6 bases). Germline lookup yields CDR1 MNHEY and CDR2 SVGAGI. This CDR3 comprises 15 residues. Trimming removed 0 bases at V and 0 bases at J, with 9 bases between. CDR3 amino acids: CASSYSSGSSYEQYF. CDR3 DNA sequence: TGTGCCAGCAGTTACTCTAGCGGAAGCTCCTACGAGCAGTACTTC.

The gene calls are TRBV6-2 or TRBV6-3 and TRBJ2-3, with a tentative D call TRBD2 (6 bases). The CDR3 runs 14 residues. CDR1 and CDR2 from the germline V gene are MNHEY and SVGEGT. V lost 5 bases and J lost 2, with 11 bases in between. The CDR3 reads CASSLGRTTDTQYF. CDR3 sequence (DNA): TGTGCCAGCAGTCTCGGGAGAACCACAGATACGCAGTATTTT.

This clonotype was detected only a few times. V and J are TRBV19 and TRBJ2-2; 7 positions match TRBD2. Germline V gene data show CDR1 as LNHDA and CDR2 as SQIVND (reference sequence). There are 15 residues in the CDR3. After removal of 8 bases from V and 5 bases from J, the junction contained 11 bases not matched to a gene. CDR3 nucleotides: TGTGCCAGTGATAACCCACGGGGAGGGACCGGGGAGCTGTTTTTT. Its protein is CASDNPRGGTGELFF.

This clonotype was recorded a few times. The rearrangement links TRBV2 to TRBJ2-1, with D uncertain. The V and J ends lost 3 bases and 8 bases respectively, with 11 bases between them. The CDR3 is 13 amino acids. Per the germline V gene, CDR1 is SNHLY and CDR2 is FYNNEI. The CDR3 bases are TGTGCCAGCAGTGAGGAGTCTTACGATGAGCAGTTCTTC. The encoded protein is CASSEESYDEQFF.

This clonotype showed up just once. The V call is TRBV5-1, the J call TRBJ2-1; 13 nucleotides match TRBD2. Germline V gives CDR1 SGHRS, CDR2 YFSETQ. V gave up 0 bases and J gave up 8 bases; unmatched junction bases: 5. The CDR3 extends over 16 amino acids. The CDR3: CASSLVLAGGLDEQFF. The DNA for the CDR3 is TGCGCCAGCAGCTTGGTACTAGCGGGAGGGTTGGATGAGCAGTTCTTC. The full variable domain, its missing parts supplied by reference TRBV5-1 and TRBJ2-1, is KAGVTQTPRYLIKTRGQQVTLSCSPISGHRSVSWYQQTPGQGLQFLFEYFSETQRNKGNFPGRFSGRQFSNSRSEMNVSTLELGDSALYLCASSLVLAGGLDEQFFGPGTRLTVL.

This clonotype was detected a few times. This rearrangement joins TRBV6-2 or TRBV6-3 to TRBJ2-4; 8 bases map to TRBD2. After removal of 6 bases from V and 6 bases from J, the junction contained 7 bases not matched to a gene. Germline loops: CDR1 MNHEY, CDR2 SVGEGT. There are 14 residues in the CDR3. In DNA, the CDR3 is TGTGCCAGCAGCGCTAGCGGGCTGGCAAACATTCAGTACTTC. Its translation is CASSASGLANIQYF.

The rearrangement uses TRBV4-2 and TRBJ2-1, with D perhaps TRBD2 (6 bases). The CDR3 is 22 residues long. The V and J ends lost 6 bases and 5 bases respectively, with 38 bases between them. CDR1 is LGHNA, CDR2 YNFKEQ, per germline. The CDR3 loop reads CASSPRPGPGTLEPRANNEQFF. The CDR3 coding sequence is TGTGCCAGCAGTCCCAGACCCGGGCCCGGGACTTTGGAACCCCGCGCCAACAATGAGCAGTTCTTC.

This clonotype has more than one count but fewer than ten. V is TRBV7-2 and J is TRBJ1-4, with D maybe TRBD1 (6 bases). The germline gives CDR1 SGHTA, CDR2 FQGNSA. V was cut by 6 bases and J by 3 bases, with 11 bases left in between. The CDR3 covers 14 residues. CDR3 DNA sequence: TGTGCCAGCAGTCCGGACAGAGCTAATGAAAAACTGTTTTTT. This encodes CASSPDRANEKLFF.

CDR3 coding DNA: TGTGCCAGCAAGGGGGGGCGGACCACCGGGGAGCTGTTTTTT. Encoded protein: CASKGGRTTGELFF. The gene calls are TRBV2 and TRBJ2-2; TRBD2 is a possible D gene (7 bases). The CDR3 extends over 14 amino acids. Looked up from germline, CDR1 is SNHLY and CDR2 is FYNNEI. Trimming stripped 7 bases from V and 4 bases from J, with 13 bases between.

The chain recombines TRBV6-2 or TRBV6-3 with TRBJ2-2; 9 positions match TRBD2. The CDR3 is made up of 15 amino acids. Per germline, CDR1 MNHEY and CDR2 SVGEGT. After removal of 2 bases from V and 6 bases from J, the junction contained 4 bases not matched to a gene. CDR3 coding DNA: TGTGCCAGCAGTTACCGGCGGGAGGGCGCCGGGGAGCTGTTTTTT. It specifies CASSYRREGAGELFF.

The chain has TRBV6-2 or TRBV6-3 and TRBJ2-3, with unresolved D. The CDR3 covers 14 residues. V was cut by 2 bases and J by 3 bases, with 9 bases left in between. From germline, CDR1 is MNHEY and CDR2 SVGEGT. CDR3 sequence (DNA): TGTGCCAGCAGTTACAGGGATAGGACAGATACGCAGTATTTT. It codes for CASSYRDRTDTQYF.